Each of the 19 T cell receptor beta chains below was sequenced from the same sample in a study of naive and memory T cell subsets. Study results and caveats: Naive repertoires, especially CD8, held a few larger clonotypes, possibly memory cells re-expressing CD45RA.

Their target antigens are unknown. Both TRBC1 and TRBC2 were covered by a beta constant-region primer of two equimolar oligonucleotides. Four rounds of PCR amplified the ligated cDNA using nested alpha and beta constant-region primers plus SP2. TCRdb independently ran MiXCR on the UMI-ligation and nested PCR reads; one entry per CDR3 protein. The sample comprises over 90,000 distinct CDR3 sequences, around 10% of which are singletons, and around 0.13% rests with the top ten. The sequencing input was naive CD4+ T cells from blood. Receptor source: a human donor in good health.

The chain links TRBV25-1 to TRBJ2-2; a weak D match, TRBD2 (7 bases). The CDR3 is 18 residues long. The V and J ends lost 6 bases and 1 base respectively, with 21 bases between them. Looked up from germline, CDR1 is MGHDK and CDR2 is SYGVNS. The DNA for the CDR3 is TGTGCCAGCAGCGTGATGGGGGGGCCTAGCGGGAACACCGGGGAGCTGTTTTTT. Residues: CASSVMGGPSGNTGELFF.

This rearrangement joins TRBV5-1 to TRBJ2-3; TRBD2 matches at 7 bases. Germline assignment: CDR1 SGHRS and CDR2 YFSETQ. There are 17 residues in the CDR3. Trimming cost V 3 bases and J 0 bases; bases outside gene matches: 10. The CDR3, as DNA: TGCGCCAGCAGCTGGGGGGATCCGGGACTAAGCACAGATACGCAGTATTTT. This gives the protein CASSWGDPGLSTDTQYF.

As regards this clonotype: A clone one base away is much larger, so this may be a read error. This rearrangement joins TRBV29-1 to TRBJ2-1; D possibly corresponds to TRBD1 (6 bases). This CDR3 has 12 residues. Germline-derived CDR1 and CDR2 are SQVTM and ANQGSEA. The CDR3 sequence is CCAGDNRAEQFF. Here the CDR3 DNA reads TGTTGTGCAGGGGACAATCGCGCTGAGCAGTTCTTC.

This clonotype has a count of ten or more. CDR3 in amino acids: CSVEGGRAGDTQYF. The CDR3 DNA reads as TGCAGCGTTGAAGGGGGCAGGGCGGGGGATACGCAGTATTTT. The chain is built from TRBV29-1 and TRBJ2-3; weak D call: TRBD2 (6 bases). The CDR3 extends over 14 amino acids. Trimming took off 1 base at V and 6 bases at J, with 14 bases between the two ends. Per the germline V gene, CDR1 is SQVTM and CDR2 is ANQGSEA.

This clonotype was found a few times. This chain links TRBV6-2 or TRBV6-3 with TRBJ2-1, with D hard to call. The CDR3 has 14 residues. CDR1 and CDR2 (germline): MNHEY, SVGEGT. V lost 7 bases and J 7 bases, leaving 17 bases between the germline ends. In DNA, the CDR3 is TGTGCCAGCACCAACTCAAGGTCAGCAAATGAGCAGTTCTTC. Encoded protein: CASTNSRSANEQFF.

This clonotype has only a few counts. The rearrangement joins TRBV29-1 to TRBJ2-6, with D unresolved. Germline loops: CDR1 SQVTM, CDR2 ANQGSEA. V lost 4 bases to trimming and J lost 0 bases, with 22 bases between them. The CDR3 extends over 19 amino acids. The CDR3 DNA sequence: TGCAGCGTTGTGGTCACTACCGGCCTCCTGTTCTCTGGGGCCAACGTCCTGACTTTC. Its translation is CSVVVTTGLLFSGANVLTF.

This clonotype was seen only a few times. The chain uses TRBV28 and TRBJ2-7, with D possibly being TRBD1 (5 bases). Trimming took 3 bases from V and 3 from J, leaving 27 bases between them. Per germline, CDR1 MDHEN and CDR2 SYDVKM. The CDR3 totals 19 residues. The CDR3 loop reads CASSFRSMGRTTQGYEQYF. DNA for the CDR3: TGTGCCAGCAGTTTTAGGAGTATGGGCAGGACCACCCAGGGCTACGAGCAGTACTTC.

This clonotype showed up just a few times. The chain links TRBV20-1 to TRBJ2-3; D is unresolved. The CDR3 is 12 residues long. Germline lookup yields CDR1 DFQATT and CDR2 SNEGSKA (reference sequence). The V end was cut by 7 bases, the J end by 5 bases, with 13 bases between. The DNA for the CDR3 is TGCAGTGGTAGGAGCATTGGAGATACGCAGTATTTT. Amino acid sequence: CSGRSIGDTQYF.

This clonotype has only a few counts. The rearrangement links TRBV6-2 or TRBV6-3 to TRBJ2-1, with 9 bases fitting TRBD2. CDR3 length: 16 amino acids. V was pared by 6 bases and J by 10 bases, with 16 bases of the junction left unmatched. Looked up from germline, CDR1 is MNHEY and CDR2 is SVGEGT. The CDR3 nucleotides are TGTGCCAGCAGCCCTGCCCGGACTAGCGACCCCTGGGAGCAGTTCTTC. Translation gives CASSPARTSDPWEQFF.

This clonotype was counted at least ten times. CDR3 sequence: CASSLAQGLTDTQYF. CDR3 DNA: TGTGCCAGCAGCTTAGCGCAGGGCCTCACAGATACGCAGTATTTT. The rearrangement uses TRBV7-2 and TRBJ2-3; D may be TRBD1 (5 bases). V was clipped by 0 bases and J by 2 bases, with 9 bases between them. The CDR3 covers 15 residues. Germline V CDR1 and CDR2: SGHTA, FQGNSA.

The table lists this clonotype with a few counts. The chain carries TRBV12-3 or TRBV12-4 and TRBJ2-7; 11 bases line up with TRBD2. There are 14 residues in the CDR3. With V trimmed by 5 bases and J by 3 bases, 3 bases remained unmatched. In DNA form, the CDR3 reads TGTGCCAGCAGTGCTAGCGGGAGGAACTACGAGCAGTACTTC. This gives the protein CASSASGRNYEQYF.

In this sample, this clonotype turned up a few times. This chain joins TRBV20-1 and TRBJ2-2, with D possibly TRBD2 on 6 matching bases. CDR3 size: 14 residues. The V gene's germline CDR1 is DFQATT and CDR2 SNEGSKA (reference sequence). Trimming pared 4 bases from V and 7 bases from J, leaving 16 bases between. The CDR3, as DNA: TGCAGTGCTACAATGGGGCGGGGTGGCGGGGAGCTGTTTTTT. Amino acid sequence: CSATMGRGGGELFF.

In this sample, this clonotype turned up many times. The J gene is TRBJ2-5, the V gene TRBV20-1; 7 bases agree with TRBD2. Germline assignment: CDR1 DFQATT and CDR2 SNEGSKA (reference sequence). Unmatched junction bases numbered 7, after V lost 7 bases and J lost 2 bases. The CDR3 contains 13 residues. CDR3 DNA: TGCAGTGTAGAAGCGGGACTACAAGAGACCCAGTACTTC. As protein: CSVEAGLQETQYF.

The chain recombines TRBV19 with TRBJ1-5, with TRBD1 matching 7 bases. This CDR3 comprises 15 residues. Per the germline V gene, CDR1 is LNHDA and CDR2 is SQIVND (reference sequence). V was pared by 5 bases and J by 1 base, with 5 bases of the junction left unmatched. The CDR3 loop reads CASSQQGSSNQPQHF. For the CDR3, the DNA is TGTGCCAGTAGTCAACAGGGGAGCAGCAATCAGCCCCAGCATTTT.

The chain joins TRBV7-2 to TRBJ2-7; D is perhaps TRBD1 or TRBD2 (6 bases each). V lost 3 bases and J lost 5, with 14 bases in between. The CDR3 is made up of 14 amino acids. Germline V gives CDR1 SGHTA, CDR2 FQGNSA. The CDR3 spells CASSLSWGANEQYF. CDR3 bases: TGTGCCAGCAGCTTGAGTTGGGGGGCAAACGAGCAGTACTTC. Variable domain in full (rest from reference TRBV7-2 and TRBJ2-7): GAGVSQSPSNKVTEKGKDVELRCDPISGHTALYWYRQSLGQGLEFLIYFQGNSAPDKSGLPSDRFSAERTGGSVSTLTIQRTQQEDSAVYLCASSLSWGANEQYFGPGTRLTVT.

This clonotype was counted at least ten times. The chain recombines TRBV20-1 with TRBJ2-1, with 11 bases lining up with TRBD2. The V segment lost 6 bases and the J segment 8 bases; nucleotides outside the gene matches: 12. The CDR3 sequence is 15 residues long. Germline CDR1 is DFQATT and CDR2 is SNEGSKA (reference sequence). The CDR3 loop reads CSATPGTSGIHEQFF. CDR3 in DNA: TGCAGTGCCACCCCCGGGACTAGCGGTATCCATGAGCAGTTCTTC.

This clonotype was seen repeatedly, ten times or more. The J gene is TRBJ2-7, the V gene TRBV7-2; D might be TRBD2 (7 bases). Germline CDR1 reads SGHTA; CDR2 reads FQGNSA. V lost 2 bases, J lost 5 bases, and 34 bases lay in between. This CDR3 is built from 21 residues. Written as DNA, the CDR3 is TGTGCCAGCAGCTTAAGGTGGAGACTTAATAGCGGGTCCCCAGGGGCCCACGAGCAGTACTTC. Residues: CASSLRWRLNSGSPGAHEQYF.

The chain is built from TRBV14 and TRBJ2-1; D gene unclear. V lost 1 base and J 3 bases, leaving 16 bases between the germline ends. Germline V gene sequence: CDR1 SGHDN, CDR2 FVKESK. The CDR3 contains 17 residues. The CDR3 region has the DNA TGTGCCAGCAGCCAAGGACCCTCGCGTAACGGCTACAATGAGCAGTTCTTC. This sequence encodes CASSQGPSRNGYNEQFF.

V usage is TRBV9 and J usage is TRBJ2-7; 8 positions match TRBD2. V shed 0 bases and J 5 bases; nucleotides not matched to a gene: 7. CDR3 size: 15 residues. Germline CDR1 and CDR2: SGDLS and YYNGEE. The CDR3 loop is CASSVAPKAGDEQYF. In nucleotides, the CDR3 is TGTGCCAGCAGCGTAGCTCCCAAAGCGGGGGACGAGCAGTACTTC.